This T cell receptor (beta chain) was captured by sequencing in a study of shared clonotypes between healthy human individuals. Replicate PCRs from sorted subsets contained approximately 190 ng DNA, which is 30,000 to 35,000 T cell genomes. In the original workflow: From ImmunoSEQ came sequences covering only the junction and carrying no quality scores, so filtering differed. The assay was immunoSEQ multiplex PCR, and TCRdb's table has in-frame clones only and misses some. The DNA gave D and trimming, while V, J and clone size come from that table. Altogether 650,000 to 800,000 clones are present, around 90% being singletons, with the ten largest covering about 24%. Overall study findings and caveats: Larger estimated richness was generally recorded for naive subsets relative to memory subsets. Sharing across four donors was highest in naive CD4 (roughly 5%) and lowest in memory CD8 (roughly 0.4%).

This clone was found a few times. Its antigen is currently unknown. The naive CD8 subset, CD45RO-negative cells positively selected for CCR7, excluded terminally differentiated effector memory CD45RA+ cells. There are 16 residues in the CDR3. From germline, CDR1 is MNHNS and CDR2 SASEGT. V lost 1 base and J 0 bases, leaving 10 bases between the germline ends. This sequence was found in a man aged 25-45 years in good health. The chain couples TRBV6-1 to TRBJ1-5; D is ambiguous. The sequenced sample was naive CD8+ T cells sorted from blood. The CDR3 region has the DNA TGTGCCAGCAGTGAAGGGCGACACGTTAGCAATCAGCCCCAGCATTTT. Translation: CASSEGRHVSNQPQHF.